A selection of T cell receptor beta chains follows, all from one sample in a study of T cell repertoires in cytomegalovirus infection. In TCRdb, the reads were re-called with MiXCR into one record per CDR3 protein. The sample lists about 890,000 distinct CDR3 sequences; roughly 31% were seen once. No cognate antigen is known for these TCRs. This sample comprised cultured CD8+ T cells from PBMCs, obtained from culture after CMV antigen stimulation. The receptor set was obtained from a human donor in good health (CMV status not recorded). Some clones in this sample may be carry-over from other donors' samples. Each CDR3 is given with its conserved first and last residue. D genes are given only for firm matches. Clone size, where shown, is once, few, many, or a class for clones that have expanded.

D gene: TRBD1; clone size: -; J gene: TRBJ2-5; V gene: TRBV20-1; CDR3 DNA: TGCAGTGCTAGGAAACAGGGGGCAGAGACCCAGTACTTC; CDR3 protein: CSARKQGAETQYF
D gene: TRBD1; clone size: few; J gene: TRBJ1-1; V gene: TRBV4-1; CDR3 DNA: TGCGCCAGCAGCCAAGGGGGACAGGTTCAGGAAGCTTTCTTT; CDR3 protein: CASSQGGQVQEAFF
D gene: -; clone size: -; J gene: TRBJ1-2; V gene: TRBV12-3/TRBV12-4; CDR3 DNA: TGTGCCAGCAGTTTAGGGGGGTCCGTCACGGCGCGGGACTATGGCTACACCTTC; CDR3 protein: CASSLGGSVTARDYGYTF
D gene: -; clone size: -; J gene: TRBJ2-1; V gene: TRBV12-3/TRBV12-4; CDR3 DNA: TGTGCCAGCCCTGAGGATGGCAGGGAAATGAATGAGCAGTTCTTC; CDR3 protein: CASPEDGREMNEQFF
D gene: TRBD1; clone size: many; J gene: TRBJ1-1; V gene: TRBV4-1; CDR3 DNA: TGCGCCAGCAGCCCCGGACAGGGTGGGACTGAAGCTTTCTTT; CDR3 protein: CASSPGQGGTEAFF
D gene: -; clone size: -; J gene: TRBJ1-6; V gene: TRBV19; CDR3 DNA: TGTGCCAGTAGATCGGAGGGGTATAATTCACCCCTCCACTTT; CDR3 protein: CASRSEGYNSPLHF
D gene: -; clone size: -; J gene: TRBJ1-1; V gene: TRBV7-6; CDR3 DNA: TGTGCCAGCAGCCCTCTAGGGATTGAGCTAGCTGAAGCTTTCTTT; CDR3 protein: CASSPLGIELAEAFF
D gene: -; clone size: -; J gene: TRBJ2-1; V gene: TRBV4-2; CDR3 DNA: TGTGCCAGCAGCCAAGCGGGCAGCAACTCCTACAATGAGCAGTTCTTC; CDR3 protein: CASSQAGSNSYNEQFF
D gene: -; clone size: few; J gene: TRBJ1-1; V gene: TRBV5-5; CDR3 DNA: TGTGCCAGCAGCTTACGACAGACTCAAGAGGACACTGAAGCTTTCTTT; CDR3 protein: CASSLRQTQEDTEAFF
D gene: TRBD1; clone size: few; J gene: TRBJ1-5; V gene: TRBV6-6; CDR3 DNA: TGTGCCAGCAGTATCGGGACAGGGGGCTTCAATCAGCCCCAGCATTTT; CDR3 protein: CASSIGTGGFNQPQHF
D gene: TRBD2; clone size: few; J gene: TRBJ2-2; V gene: TRBV12-3/TRBV12-4; CDR3 DNA: TGTGCCAGCAGTTTTTGGACTAGCAGATCGAACACCGGGGAGCTGTTTTTT; CDR3 protein: CASSFWTSRSNTGELFF
D gene: -; clone size: few; J gene: TRBJ1-1; V gene: TRBV19; CDR3 DNA: TGTGCCAGTAGTATCTGGGAGCAGGATGCTTTCTTT; CDR3 protein: CASSIWEQDAFF
D gene: -; clone size: -; J gene: TRBJ2-7; V gene: TRBV2; CDR3 DNA: TGTGCCAGCTCACCACGCGCTATACCCTCCTACGAGCAGTACTTC; CDR3 protein: CASSPRAIPSYEQYF
D gene: -; clone size: few; J gene: TRBJ2-7; V gene: TRBV6-1; CDR3 DNA: TGTGCCAGCAGTGCCGGGACGGTTCCTGACCCCTACGAGCAGTACTTC; CDR3 protein: CASSAGTVPDPYEQYF
D gene: TRBD2; clone size: -; J gene: TRBJ2-1; V gene: TRBV6-5; CDR3 DNA: TGTGCCAGCAGTCCGACTAGCGGGGGGCACTACAGTGAGCAGTTCTTC; CDR3 protein: CASSPTSGGHYSEQFF
D gene: TRBD1; clone size: -; J gene: TRBJ1-1; V gene: TRBV15; CDR3 DNA: TGTGCCACCACCCCGACAGGGGACATGACTGAAGCTTTCTTT; CDR3 protein: CATTPTGDMTEAFF
D gene: TRBD1; clone size: -; J gene: TRBJ1-1; V gene: TRBV12-5; CDR3 DNA: TGTGCTAGTGAAAACGACAGGGTGACCACTGAAGCTTTCTTT; CDR3 protein: CASENDRVTTEAFF
D gene: -; clone size: -; J gene: TRBJ2-1; V gene: TRBV4-1; CDR3 DNA: TGCGCCAGCAGCCCACGGGACGTACCTCGTTCTGAGCAGTTCTTC; CDR3 protein: CASSPRDVPRSEQFF
D gene: TRBD1; clone size: few; J gene: TRBJ2-1; V gene: TRBV20-1; CDR3 DNA: TGCAGTGCTAGAGATGGGGGACAGGGAAATCTCAATGAGCAGTTCTTC; CDR3 protein: CSARDGGQGNLNEQFF
D gene: TRBD1; clone size: many; J gene: TRBJ2-1; V gene: TRBV7-6; CDR3 DNA: TGTGCCAGCAGCTTAGCGAGGACTCCAGGGGGAATTGAGCAGTTCTTC; CDR3 protein: CASSLARTPGGIEQFF
D gene: TRBD1; clone size: -; J gene: TRBJ2-1; V gene: TRBV12-3/TRBV12-4; CDR3 DNA: TGTGCCAGCAACTTGGGGGACAGGGGGACCCATGAGCAGTTCTTC; CDR3 protein: CASNLGDRGTHEQFF
D gene: TRBD1; clone size: few; J gene: TRBJ1-1; V gene: TRBV27; CDR3 DNA: TGTGCCAGCAGCTTAGCCGCCACAGGGGGTTGGTGGACTGAAGCTTTCTTT; CDR3 protein: CASSLAATGGWWTEAFF
D gene: TRBD1; clone size: many; J gene: TRBJ1-1; V gene: TRBV12-5; CDR3 DNA: TGTGCTAGTGGTATCGACAGGGGGCTTGTTGCTTTCTTT; CDR3 protein: CASGIDRGLVAFF
D gene: TRBD1; clone size: -; J gene: TRBJ2-7; V gene: TRBV5-1; CDR3 DNA: TGCGCCAGCAGCATGGGGACAGGGGTATCCTACGAGCAGTACTTC; CDR3 protein: CASSMGTGVSYEQYF
D gene: -; clone size: -; J gene: TRBJ1-2; V gene: TRBV4-1; CDR3 DNA: TGCGCCAGCAGCCAAGATCCCGGATATGGCTACACCTTC; CDR3 protein: CASSQDPGYGYTF
D gene: -; clone size: few; J gene: TRBJ1-6; V gene: TRBV5-6; CDR3 DNA: TGTGCCAGCAGCTTCCAGGGGATTTATAATTCACCCCTCCACTTT; CDR3 protein: CASSFQGIYNSPLHF
D gene: TRBD2; clone size: -; J gene: TRBJ2-2; V gene: TRBV13; CDR3 DNA: TGTGCCAGCAGCTTAGAACTAGCGGGACCCAGGAGCGGGGAGCTGTTTTTT; CDR3 protein: CASSLELAGPRSGELFF
D gene: -; clone size: -; J gene: TRBJ1-1; V gene: TRBV4-3; CDR3 DNA: TGCGCCAGCAGCGGGGACCTGACAACTGAAGCTTTCTTT; CDR3 protein: CASSGDLTTEAFF
D gene: -; clone size: -; J gene: TRBJ1-1; V gene: TRBV7-2; CDR3 DNA: TGTGCCAGCAACGACAGGAGACTGAACACTGAAGCTTTCTTT; CDR3 protein: CASNDRRLNTEAFF
D gene: -; clone size: few; J gene: TRBJ2-2; V gene: TRBV27; CDR3 DNA: TGTGCCAGCAGTTTAGATCCGGGAATGGCGGACACCGGGGAGCTGTTTTTT; CDR3 protein: CASSLDPGMADTGELFF
D gene: -; clone size: -; J gene: TRBJ1-1; V gene: TRBV27; CDR3 DNA: TGTGCCAGCATGAACACACTGAACACTGAAGCTTTCTTT; CDR3 protein: CASMNTLNTEAFF
D gene: TRBD1; clone size: few; J gene: TRBJ1-1; V gene: TRBV5-4; CDR3 DNA: TGTGCCAGCAGCTTGGGACAGGGGGCCCCCTACGCTGAAGCTTTCTTT; CDR3 protein: CASSLGQGAPYAEAFF
D gene: TRBD1; clone size: many; J gene: TRBJ1-1; V gene: TRBV7-9; CDR3 DNA: TGTGCCAGCAGCCTAAGGACAGGGGGAGGGACTGAAGCTTTCTTT; CDR3 protein: CASSLRTGGGTEAFF
D gene: -; clone size: -; J gene: TRBJ1-1; V gene: TRBV6-5; CDR3 DNA: TGTGCCAGCAGTGCCGAGAGACCAGGAGGGAACACTGAAGCTTTCTTT; CDR3 protein: CASSAERPGGNTEAFF
D gene: -; clone size: few; J gene: TRBJ2-3; V gene: TRBV12-3/TRBV12-4; CDR3 DNA: TGTGCCAGCAGTTTAGATGGGGGGGCCCCAGATACGCAGTATTTT; CDR3 protein: CASSLDGGAPDTQYF